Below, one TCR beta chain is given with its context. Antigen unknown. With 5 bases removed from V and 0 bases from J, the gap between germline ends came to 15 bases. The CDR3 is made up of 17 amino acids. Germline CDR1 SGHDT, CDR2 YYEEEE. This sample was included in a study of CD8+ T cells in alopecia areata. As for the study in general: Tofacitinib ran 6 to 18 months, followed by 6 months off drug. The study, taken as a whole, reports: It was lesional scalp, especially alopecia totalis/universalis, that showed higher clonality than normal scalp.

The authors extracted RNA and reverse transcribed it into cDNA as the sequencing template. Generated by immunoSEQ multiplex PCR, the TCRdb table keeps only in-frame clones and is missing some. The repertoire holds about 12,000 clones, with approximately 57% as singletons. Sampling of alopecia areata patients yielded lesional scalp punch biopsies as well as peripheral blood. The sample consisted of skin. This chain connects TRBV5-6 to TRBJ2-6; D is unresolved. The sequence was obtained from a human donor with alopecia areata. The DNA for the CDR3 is TGTGCCAGCAGTCCGGCAGGTTCGAGCTCTGGGGCCAACGTCCTGACTTTC. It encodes CASSPAGSSSGANVLTF.